This T cell receptor (beta chain) was identified during a study of T cell responses to AZD1222 COVID-19 vaccine. For the study at large: The study pooled second doses at about 4 or about 12 weeks. General study results and limits: In a largely white British group with more females than males, clonal diversity was possibly underestimated. Reportedly, nearly half the spike-specific TCRs target unmutated variant regions.

This CDR3 spans 15 amino acids. Looked up from germline, CDR1 is SGHAT and CDR2 is FQNNGV. V lost 3 bases and J lost 3; bases outside the gene matches: 8. A remark on this clone: Its target is unknown.

Method: immunoSEQ multiplex PCR; TCRdb's copy keeps in-frame clones and lacks some. In the table there are over 150,000 clones, 75% to 95% of which are singletons. Sequenced material: peripheral blood, taken on day 0 of AZD1222 vaccination. This TCR was recovered from an adult in good health. This rearrangement joins TRBV11-2 to TRBJ2-7; 7 nucleotides match TRBD1. CDR3: CASSFSTGPGYEQYF. The DNA of the CDR3 is TGTGCCAGCAGCTTCTCGACAGGGCCCGGCTACGAGCAGTACTTC. The whole variable domain, remainder taken from reference TRBV11-2 and TRBJ2-7, is EAGVAQSPRYKIIEKRQSVAFWCNPISGHATLYWYQQILGQGPKLLIQFQNNGVVDDSQLPKDRFSAERLKGVDSTLKIQPAKLEDSAVYLCASSFSTGPGYEQYFGPGTRLTVT.